This T cell receptor (beta chain) comes out of a study of post-analysis software for immune sequencing data. The CDR3 extends over 14 amino acids. CDR1 and CDR2 (germline): DFQATT, SNEGSKA (reference sequence). J gave up 7 bases and V 3 bases, and 10 bases lay outside the gene matches. Details on this clonotype: Its target is not known.

TCR beta cDNA libraries included unique molecular identifiers. TCRdb re-analysed the PCR reads in MiXCR, keeping a single row per CDR3 protein. Of just over 250,000 distinct CDR3 sequences listed, about 38% are singletons. General study results and limits: About five TRBV segments appeared more often in patients than in controls, and TRBV5-6, TRBV5-1 and TRBV20-1 were among these.

The V and J genes are TRBV20-1 and TRBJ2-3; TRBD2 matches at 7 bases. This TCR was sampled from a girl aged 5 to 17 with multiple sclerosis. The sequencing input was blood. The CDR3 is CSARVPAGVNTQYF. For the CDR3, the DNA is TGCAGTGCTAGGGTTCCCGCGGGGGTAAATACGCAGTATTTT.